The 21 T cell receptor beta chains in this list originate from one sample, sequenced in a study of breast tumors, draining lymph nodes, adjacent tissues. TCRdb called the multiplex PCR reads again in MiXCR, with one record for every CDR3 protein. Among 45,000 to 65,000 distinct CDR3 sequences listed, over 40% were seen once. Sample: breast tumor tissue. These receptors were obtained from a female donor with breast cancer. Some clones in this sample may be carry-over from other donors' samples.

This chain joins TRBV10-3 and TRBJ2-1, with 8 bases identical to TRBD2. CDR1 ENHRY and CDR2 SYGVKD come from the germline V gene. Losses at the gene ends were 6 bases for V and 8 bases for J; bases not matched to a gene: 9. The CDR3 totals 14 residues. The CDR3 DNA sequence: TGTGCCATCAGGACAGGACCAGCGGGAGATGAGCAGTTCTTC. It specifies CAIRTGPAGDEQFF.

This clonotype was seen just once. Here the CDR3 omits its conserved ending phenylalanine or tryptophan, so a read error is the likely source. The chain combines TRBV7-2 with TRBJ2-7; a weak D match, TRBD2 (5 bases). Germline CDR1 is SGHTA and CDR2 is FQGNSA. Trimming removed 1 base at V and 2 bases at J, with 9 bases between. The CDR3 has 14 residues. The chain's CDR3 is CASSLGRGPYEQYL. In DNA, the CDR3 is TGTGCCAGCAGCTTAGGCCGGGGTCCCTACGAGCAGTACCTC.

The chain recombines TRBV11-2 with TRBJ2-5; 7 bases are shared with TRBD2. V was clipped by 3 bases and J by 11 bases; unmatched bases: 6. Germline-derived CDR1 and CDR2 are SGHAT and FQNNGV. This CDR3 has 12 amino acids. CDR3 region: CASSFAGAVQYF. As DNA, the CDR3 is TGTGCCAGCAGCTTTGCGGGAGCGGTGCAGTACTTC.

This clonotype was observed many times. This rearrangement joins TRBV12-3 or TRBV12-4 to TRBJ2-1; 7 bases match TRBD1. V shed 6 bases and J 8 bases; nucleotides not matched to a gene: 19. This CDR3 is 17 amino acids long. In DNA form, the CDR3 reads TGTGCCAGCAGCGTTGGAGGAGAGGGACAGAGTAGATATGAGCAGTTCTTC. This encodes CASSVGGEGQSRYEQFF.

Note on this clonotype: It may be a read error: a sequence one base away is much more abundant. Because the CDR3 is missing its conserved closing phenylalanine or tryptophan, this is likely a read error. The DNA for the CDR3 is TGTGCCTGCAGCCCCCGGACCAGCTCCTACGAGCAGTACCTC. Protein sequence: CACSPRTSSYEQYL. The chain uses TRBV7-9 and TRBJ2-7; no definite D call. This CDR3 is 14 amino acids long. The V gene's germline CDR1 is SEHNR and CDR2 FQNEAQ (reference sequence).

This clonotype was picked up many times. This chain connects TRBV5-1 to TRBJ2-5; no reliable D call. CDR3 size: 13 residues. With 2 bases removed from V and 5 bases from J, the gap between germline ends came to 10 bases. CDR1 is SGHRS, CDR2 YFSETQ, per germline. CDR3 sequence (DNA): TGCGCCAGCAGCTTATCAGGCCAGGAGACCCAGTACTTC. Encoded protein: CASSLSGQETQYF.

This clonotype was seen ten or more times. The V and J genes are TRBV12-3 or TRBV12-4 and TRBJ2-1; D is perhaps TRBD1 or TRBD2 (7 bases each). Trimming took off 1 base at V and 5 bases at J, with 24 bases between the two ends. The CDR3 has 19 residues. CDR3 amino acids: CASSLGAGVRWQGDNEQFF. In DNA form, the CDR3 reads TGTGCCAGCAGTTTAGGGGCGGGGGTCCGGTGGCAGGGGGACAATGAGCAGTTCTTC.

Comment on this clonotype: No conserved phenylalanine or tryptophan ends this CDR3, so it is likely a read error. The chain couples TRBV2 to TRBJ1-2; 9 nucleotides match TRBD1. From germline, CDR1 is SNHLY and CDR2 FYNNEI. The length of the CDR3 is 14 residues. J gave up 7 bases and V 5 bases, and 8 bases lay outside the gene matches. The CDR3 sequence: CASSRDRVSRGYTL. The DNA of the CDR3 is TGTGCCAGCAGTCGGGACAGGGTGAGTCGTGGCTACACCCTC.

This sequence joins TRBV5-6 and TRBJ2-7; tentative D call: TRBD2 (6 bases). The CDR3 has 15 residues. V lost 2 bases and J 3 bases, leaving 15 bases between the germline ends. Germline lookup yields CDR1 SGHDT and CDR2 YYEEEE. The CDR3 spells CASSFGGAGVYEQYF. The CDR3, as DNA: TGTGCCAGCAGCTTTGGCGGGGCTGGGGTCTACGAGCAGTACTTC.

There are many counts of this clonotype. This chain joins TRBV7-9 and TRBJ2-1, with D possibly TRBD2 on 7 matching bases. The CDR3 totals 13 residues. Germline loops: CDR1 SEHNR, CDR2 FQNEAQ (reference sequence). Trimming stripped 5 bases from V and 10 bases from J, with 15 bases between. CDR3 sequence: CASSPRGGGEQFF. In DNA form, the CDR3 reads TGTGCCAGCAGCCCCCGTGGGGGGGGCGAGCAGTTCTTC.

The chain recombines TRBV29-1 with TRBJ1-4; D unclear. This CDR3 region has 12 residues. Germline V gene lookup returns CDR1 SQVTM and CDR2 ANQGSEA. V was shortened by 7 bases and J by 0 bases, with 6 bases between the two germline ends. CDR3 sequence (DNA): TGCAGCGGTGGGGCAACTAATGAAAAACTGTTTTTT. This encodes CSGGATNEKLFF. Based on the CDR3 plus reference TRBV29-1 and TRBJ1-4, the full variable domain is SAVISQKPSRDICQRGTSLTIQCQVDSQVTMMFWYRQQPGQSLTLIATANQGSEATYESGFVIDKFPISRPNLTFSTLTVSNMSPEDSSIYLCSGGATNEKLFFGSGTQLSVL.

The chain links TRBV7-9 to TRBJ2-7; a possible D gene is TRBD1 (6 bases). From germline, CDR1 is SEHNR and CDR2 FQNEAQ (reference sequence). V was pared by 3 bases and J by 2 bases, with 17 bases between. The CDR3 contains 16 residues. CDR3 residues: CASSLPEGHPAYEQYF. The DNA for the CDR3 is TGTGCCAGCAGCTTGCCAGAGGGACACCCAGCCTACGAGCAGTACTTC.

This clonotype was seen at least ten times. The chain joins TRBV20-1 to TRBJ1-1, with 9 bases lining up with TRBD1. The CDR3 runs to 12 residues. The junction had 9 bases not matched to a gene; V was cut back by 6 bases and J by 10 bases. The germline V gene has CDR1 DFQATT and CDR2 SNEGSKA (reference sequence). The CDR3 region has the DNA TGCAGTGCGGGACGACAGGGGGTGGTAGCTTTCTTT. Amino acid sequence: CSAGRQGVVAFF.

The gene calls are TRBV15 and TRBJ1-5, with D possibly being TRBD1 (5 bases). CDR3 size: 15 residues. From germline, CDR1 is LNHNV and CDR2 YYDKDF (reference sequence). Trimming took 0 bases from V and 1 from J, leaving 7 bases between them. CDR3 in DNA: TGTGCCACCAGCAGAGATTCAGGGAGCAATCAGCCCCAGCATTTT. Translating it yields CATSRDSGSNQPQHF.

This rearrangement joins TRBV2 to TRBJ2-5; TRBD2 might be the D (5 bases). Germline CDR1 is SNHLY and CDR2 is FYNNEI. The V end lost 4 bases, the J end lost 2 bases, and 11 bases lay between the germline ends. This CDR3 contains 14 residues. The CDR3 reads CASSVAGPQETQYF. The CDR3 nucleotides read TGTGCCAGCAGTGTTGCGGGCCCGCAAGAGACCCAGTACTTC.

In regard to this clonotype: This CDR3 fails to terminate in the conserved phenylalanine or tryptophan, so it likely reflects a read error. Because the CDR3's place on the DNA is in doubt, the DNA is left out and the CDR3 is given as listed by TCRdb. This chain uses TRBV7-3 with TRBJ2-5; the table calls TRBD2, which could not be checked here. CDR1 is SGHTA, CDR2 FQGTGA, per germline. A total of 11 residues make up the CDR3, ends included. CDR3: CASSLYGTSGR.

V usage is TRBV7-8 and J usage is TRBJ2-7; 10 nucleotides match TRBD1. Losses at the gene ends were 5 bases for V and 1 base for J; bases not matched to a gene: 5. The V gene's germline CDR1 is SGHVS and CDR2 FQNEAQ. The CDR3 spans 15 residues. The CDR3: CASSTGQGGSYEQYF. CDR3 sequence (DNA): TGTGCCAGCAGCACAGGACAGGGGGGATCCTACGAGCAGTACTTC.

This clonotype has ten or more counts. The chain is built from TRBV6-1 and TRBJ2-1, with D uncertain. The germline gives CDR1 MNHNS, CDR2 SASEGT. This CDR3 contains 13 residues. Trimming removed 7 bases at V and 0 bases at J, with 7 bases between. CDR3 loop: CASTGSSYNEQFF. The CDR3 coding sequence is TGTGCCAGCACAGGATCCTCCTACAATGAGCAGTTCTTC.

In its sample, this clonotype was seen many times. The chain uses TRBV7-3 and TRBJ1-6, with D uncertain. The CDR3 has 14 amino acids. Trimming cost V 5 bases and J 7 bases, with 12 bases left between them. Germline-derived CDR1 and CDR2 are SGHTA and FQGTGA. For the CDR3, the DNA is TGTGCCAGCAGCCTCCAAGGCCCGAATTCACCCCTCCACTTT. Protein product: CASSLQGPNSPLHF.

On this clonotype itself: This sequence may be a read error, since a much larger clone differs from it by one base. Likely a read error: the CDR3 ends without its conserved phenylalanine or tryptophan. The V and J genes are TRBV11-2 and TRBJ2-5, with no clear D. The germline V gene encodes CDR1 SGHAT and CDR2 FQNNGV. Deletions cut 5 bases from V and 7 bases from J, with 14 bases between. The CDR3 is made up of 13 amino acids. CDR3 region: CASSLTDGATQYL. The CDR3 DNA follows: TGTGCCAGCAGCCTTACCGACGGAGCGACCCAGTACCTC.

J is TRBJ2-3 and V is TRBV30, with 7 nucleotides matching TRBD2. Germline assignment: CDR1 GTSNPN and CDR2 SVGIG (reference sequence). After removal of 5 bases from V and 11 bases from J, the junction contained 10 bases not matched to a gene. There are 12 residues in the CDR3. The CDR3 here is CAWARTRREQYF. CDR3 bases: TGTGCCTGGGCGAGGACTAGGCGTGAGCAGTATTTT.